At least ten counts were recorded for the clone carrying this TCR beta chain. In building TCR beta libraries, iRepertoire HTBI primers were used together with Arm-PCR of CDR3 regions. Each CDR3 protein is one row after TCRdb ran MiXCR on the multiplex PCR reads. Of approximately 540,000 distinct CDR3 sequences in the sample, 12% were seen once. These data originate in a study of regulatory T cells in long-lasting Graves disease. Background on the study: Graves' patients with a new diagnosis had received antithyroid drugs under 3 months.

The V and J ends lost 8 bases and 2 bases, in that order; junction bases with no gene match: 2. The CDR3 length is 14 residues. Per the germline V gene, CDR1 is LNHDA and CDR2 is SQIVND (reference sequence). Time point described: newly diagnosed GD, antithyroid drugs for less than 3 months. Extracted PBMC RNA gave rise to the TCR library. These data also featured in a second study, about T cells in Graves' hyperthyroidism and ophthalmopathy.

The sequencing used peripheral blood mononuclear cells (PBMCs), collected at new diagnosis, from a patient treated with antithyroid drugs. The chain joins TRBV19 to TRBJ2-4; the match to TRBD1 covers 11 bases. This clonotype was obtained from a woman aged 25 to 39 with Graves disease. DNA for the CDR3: TGTGCCAGTGGGACAGGGGGAACCAAAAACATTCAGTACTTC. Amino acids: CASGTGGTKNIQYF.